This T cell receptor (beta chain) was identified during a study of T cell responses to AZD1222 COVID-19 vaccine. General observations from the study: Possibly, clonal diversity was underestimated; donors were largely white British and included more females. Repertoire sampling happened only post peak T cell response.

Deletions cut 7 bases from V and 3 bases from J, with 18 bases between. The CDR3 has 15 amino acids. Germline values: CDR1 MNHEY, CDR2 SVGAGI. In regard to this clone: Its antigen is as yet unknown.

Generated by immunoSEQ multiplex PCR, the TCRdb table keeps only in-frame clones and is missing some. In the table there are about 150,000 clones, 90% of which are singletons. The clonotype was recovered from an adult in good health. The material was peripheral blood, obtained on day 0 of AZD1222 vaccination. The chain has TRBV6-5 and TRBJ1-1, with D perhaps matching TRBD1 (6 bases). CDR3: CASTSSWGGYTEAFF. CDR3 nucleotides: TGTGCCAGCACCTCCTCGTGGGGGGGCTACACTGAAGCTTTCTTT.